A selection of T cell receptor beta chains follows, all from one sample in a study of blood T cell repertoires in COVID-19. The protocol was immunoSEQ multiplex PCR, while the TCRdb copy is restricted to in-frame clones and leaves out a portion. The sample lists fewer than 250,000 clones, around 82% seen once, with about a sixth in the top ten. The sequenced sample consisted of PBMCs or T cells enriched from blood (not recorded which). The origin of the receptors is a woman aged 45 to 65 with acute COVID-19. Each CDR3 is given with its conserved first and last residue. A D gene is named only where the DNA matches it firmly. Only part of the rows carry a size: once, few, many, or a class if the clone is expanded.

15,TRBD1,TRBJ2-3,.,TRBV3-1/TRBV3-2,CASSQDTGVGDTQYF,TGTGCCAGCAGCCAAGATACAGGGGTCGGAGATACGCAGTATTTT
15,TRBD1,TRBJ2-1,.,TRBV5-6,CASSWGTGDWNEQFF,TGTGCCAGCAGCTGGGGGACAGGGGATTGGAATGAGCAGTTCTTC
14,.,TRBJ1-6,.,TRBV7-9,CASSEGRGNSPLHF,TGTGCCAGCAGTGAGGGCCGAGGTAATTCACCCCTCCACTTT
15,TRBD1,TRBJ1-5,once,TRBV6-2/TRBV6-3,CASSSPAGGYQPQHF,TGTGCCAGCAGTTCCCCGGCAGGGGGGTATCAGCCCCAGCATTTT
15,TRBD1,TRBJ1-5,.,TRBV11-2,CASSSQPGQNQPQHF,TGTGCCAGCAGCTCTCAACCGGGACAGAATCAGCCCCAGCATTTT
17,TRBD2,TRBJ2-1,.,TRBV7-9,CASGIRAGGYSYNEQFF,TGTGCCAGCGGAATACGGGCGGGGGGATACTCCTACAATGAGCAGTTCTTC
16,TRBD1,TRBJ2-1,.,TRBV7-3,CASSLRSGTGIGEQFF,TGTGCCAGCAGCTTGAGATCTGGGACAGGGATAGGTGAGCAGTTCTTC
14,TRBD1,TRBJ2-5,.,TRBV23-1,CASSQHRGEETQYF,TGCGCCAGCAGTCAACACAGGGGGGAAGAGACCCAGTACTTC
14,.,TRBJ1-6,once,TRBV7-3,CASSSRGGGSPLHF,TGTGCCAGCAGCTCACGTGGAGGAGGTTCACCCCTCCACTTT
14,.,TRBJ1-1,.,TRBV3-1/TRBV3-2,CASSQGGDSTEAFF,TGTGCCAGCAGCCAAGGTGGCGACAGCACTGAAGCTTTCTTT
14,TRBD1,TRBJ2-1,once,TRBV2,CASTGWTGDNEQFF,TGTGCCAGCACTGGTTGGACAGGGGACAATGAGCAGTTCTTC
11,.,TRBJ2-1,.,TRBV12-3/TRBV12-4,CASRLDTEQFF,TGTGCCAGCCGACTGGACACTGAGCAGTTCTTC
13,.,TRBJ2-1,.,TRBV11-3,CASSLDLGGEQFF,TGTGCCAGCAGCTTAGATTTAGGGGGTGAGCAGTTCTTC
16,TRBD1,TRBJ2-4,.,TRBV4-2,CASSQDWDRVVNIQYF,TGTGCCAGCAGCCAAGATTGGGACAGGGTTGTAAACATTCAGTACTTC
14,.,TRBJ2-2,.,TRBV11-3,CASSDRDITGELFF,TGTGCCAGCAGCGACCGGGACATAACCGGGGAGCTGTTTTTT
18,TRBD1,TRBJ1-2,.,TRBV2,CASSESLGQAPESYGYTF,TGTGCCAGCAGTGAATCCCTGGGACAGGCCCCTGAATCCTATGGCTACACCTTC
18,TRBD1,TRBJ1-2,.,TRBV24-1,CATSARSGTGDLNYGYTF,TGTGCCACCAGTGCCCGGTCAGGGACAGGGGACCTTAACTATGGCTACACCTTC
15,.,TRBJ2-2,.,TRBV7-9,CASSTTGTNTGELFF,TGTGCCAGCAGCACTACAGGGACGAACACCGGGGAGCTGTTTTTT
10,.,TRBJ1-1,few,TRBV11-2,CASSSSEAFF,TGTGCCAGCAGCTCGTCTGAAGCTTTCTTT
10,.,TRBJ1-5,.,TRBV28,CASSLRSQHF,TGTGCCAGCAGTTTACGCAGCCAGCATTTT
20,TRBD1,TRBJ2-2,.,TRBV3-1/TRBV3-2,CASSQERLRYRGRNTGELFF,TGTGCCAGCAGCCAAGAGCGCCTTCGGTACAGGGGAAGAAACACCGGGGAGCTGTTTTTT
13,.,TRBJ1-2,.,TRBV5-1,CASSLSENYGYTF,TGCGCCAGCAGCTTGTCAGAAAACTATGGCTACACCTTC
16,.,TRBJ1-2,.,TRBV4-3,CASSQDTGGLGYGYTF,TGCGCCAGCAGCCAAGACACCGGGGGGCTAGGCTATGGCTACACCTTC
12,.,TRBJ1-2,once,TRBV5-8,CASSLRDYGYTF,TGTGCCAGCAGCTTGCGGGACTATGGCTACACCTTC
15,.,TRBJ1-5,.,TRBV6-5,CASSSLDSQNQPQHF,TGTGCCAGCAGTTCTCTGGACTCGCAAAATCAGCCCCAGCATTTT
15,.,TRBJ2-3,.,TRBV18,CASSPQYGSGDTQYF,TGTGCCAGCTCACCCCAGTATGGGTCGGGAGATACGCAGTATTTT
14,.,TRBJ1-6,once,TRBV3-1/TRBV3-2,CASSPRTGNSPLHF,TGTGCCAGCAGCCCCAGGACGGGGAATTCACCCCTCCACTTT
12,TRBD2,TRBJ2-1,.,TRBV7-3,CASKGSGDEQFF,TGTGCCAGCAAGGGTAGCGGGGACGAGCAGTTCTTC
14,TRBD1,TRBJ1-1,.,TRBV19,CARGTGEGDTEAFF,TGTGCCAGGGGCACAGGGGAAGGGGACACTGAAGCTTTCTTT
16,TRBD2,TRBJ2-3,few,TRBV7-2,CASSSLAGGQSDTQYF,TGTGCCAGCAGCTCCCTAGCGGGGGGGCAGTCAGATACGCAGTATTTT
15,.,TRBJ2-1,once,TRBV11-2,CASTQPPSSYNEQFF,TGTGCCAGCACCCAACCCCCGAGCTCCTACAATGAGCAGTTCTTC
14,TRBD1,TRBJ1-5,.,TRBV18,CASSPGQGHQPQHF,TGTGCCAGCTCACCGGGACAGGGGCACCAGCCCCAGCATTTT
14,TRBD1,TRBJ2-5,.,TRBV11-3,CASSMTGAQETQYF,TGTGCCAGCAGCATGACAGGGGCCCAAGAGACCCAGTACTTC
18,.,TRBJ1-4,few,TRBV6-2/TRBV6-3,CASRPPGHPISANEKLFF,TGTGCCAGCAGACCTCCGGGACATCCGATCTCGGCTAATGAAAAACTGTTTTTT
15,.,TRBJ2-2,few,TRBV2,CATQNDPRGTGELFF,TGTGCCACTCAAAATGATCCGCGAGGCACCGGGGAGCTGTTTTTT
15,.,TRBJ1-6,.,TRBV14,CASSPQTGQNSPLHF,TGTGCCAGCAGCCCCCAGACAGGACAGAATTCACCCCTCCACTTT